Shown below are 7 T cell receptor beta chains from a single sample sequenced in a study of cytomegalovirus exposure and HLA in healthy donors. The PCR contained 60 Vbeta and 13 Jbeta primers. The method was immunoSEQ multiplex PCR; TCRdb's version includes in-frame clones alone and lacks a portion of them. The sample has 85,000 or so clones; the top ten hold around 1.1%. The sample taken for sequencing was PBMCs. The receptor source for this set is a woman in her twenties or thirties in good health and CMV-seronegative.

The CDR3 here is CASSLDGGGSYNEQFF. In DNA form, the CDR3 reads TGCGCCAGCAGCTTGGATGGCGGGGGCTCCTACAATGAGCAGTTCTTC. The chain is built from TRBV5-1 and TRBJ2-1; 7 bases fit TRBD2. The V gene end was trimmed by 0 bases and the J gene end by 0 bases; junction bases not matched to a gene: 3. Germline V gene lookup returns CDR1 SGHRS and CDR2 YFSETQ. This CDR3 is 16 amino acids long.

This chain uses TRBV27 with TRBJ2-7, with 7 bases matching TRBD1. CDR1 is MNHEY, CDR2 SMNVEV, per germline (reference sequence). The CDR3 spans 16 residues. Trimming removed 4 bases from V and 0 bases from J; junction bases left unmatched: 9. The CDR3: CASSSSRTGVSYEQYF. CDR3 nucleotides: TGTGCCAGCAGTTCCTCTCGTACAGGGGTCTCCTACGAGCAGTACTTC.

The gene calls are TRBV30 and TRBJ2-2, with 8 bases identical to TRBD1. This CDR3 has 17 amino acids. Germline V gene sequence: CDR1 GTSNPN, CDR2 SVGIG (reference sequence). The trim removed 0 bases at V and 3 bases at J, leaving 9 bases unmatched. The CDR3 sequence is CAWSVPPRTGYTGELFF. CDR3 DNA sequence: TGTGCCTGGAGTGTCCCTCCCCGGACAGGGTACACCGGGGAGCTGTTTTTT.

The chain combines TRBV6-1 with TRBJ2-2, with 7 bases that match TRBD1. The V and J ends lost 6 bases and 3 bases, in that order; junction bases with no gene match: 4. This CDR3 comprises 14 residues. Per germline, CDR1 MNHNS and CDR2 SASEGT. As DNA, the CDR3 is TGTGCCAGCAGGAGGGGGCAGGACACCGGGGAGCTGTTTTTT. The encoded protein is CASRRGQDTGELFF.

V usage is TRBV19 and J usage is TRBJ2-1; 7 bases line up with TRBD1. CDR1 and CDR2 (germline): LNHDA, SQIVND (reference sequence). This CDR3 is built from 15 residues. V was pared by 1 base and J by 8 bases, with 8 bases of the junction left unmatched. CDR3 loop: CASSIVGQAADEQFF. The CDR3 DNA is TGTGCCAGTAGTATAGTTGGACAGGCCGCCGATGAGCAGTTCTTC.

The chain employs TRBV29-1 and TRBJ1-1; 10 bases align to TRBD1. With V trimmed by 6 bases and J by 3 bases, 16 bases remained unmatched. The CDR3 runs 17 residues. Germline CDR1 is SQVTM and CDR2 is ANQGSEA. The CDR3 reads CSVGLTDRGPFYTEAFF. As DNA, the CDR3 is TGCAGCGTGGGGCTGACCGACAGGGGGCCATTTTACACTGAAGCTTTCTTT.

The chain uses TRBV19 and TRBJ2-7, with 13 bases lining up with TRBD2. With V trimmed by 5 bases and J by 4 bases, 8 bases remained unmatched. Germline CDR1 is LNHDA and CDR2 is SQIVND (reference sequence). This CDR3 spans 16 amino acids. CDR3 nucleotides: TGTGCCAGTAGTGCGACTAGCGGGAGGCCCTTTTACGAGCAGTACTTC. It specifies CASSATSGRPFYEQYF. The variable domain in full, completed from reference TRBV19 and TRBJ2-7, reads DGGITQSPKYLFRKEGQNVTLSCEQNLNHDAMYWYRQDPGQGLRLIYYSQIVNDFQKGDIAEGYSVSREKKESFPLTVTSAQKNPTAFYLCASSATSGRPFYEQYFGPGTRLTVT.